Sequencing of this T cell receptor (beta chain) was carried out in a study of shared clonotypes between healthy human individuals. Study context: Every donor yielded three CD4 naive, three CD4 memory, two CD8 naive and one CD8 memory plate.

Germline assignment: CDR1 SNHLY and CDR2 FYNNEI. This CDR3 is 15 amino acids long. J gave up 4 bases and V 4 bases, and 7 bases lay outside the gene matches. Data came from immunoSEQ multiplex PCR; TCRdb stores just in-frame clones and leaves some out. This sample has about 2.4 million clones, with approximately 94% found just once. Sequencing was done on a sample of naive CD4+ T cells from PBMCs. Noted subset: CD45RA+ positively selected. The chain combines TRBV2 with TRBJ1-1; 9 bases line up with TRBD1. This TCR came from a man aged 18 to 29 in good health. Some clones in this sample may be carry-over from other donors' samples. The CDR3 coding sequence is TGTGCCAGCAGTGTACAGGGGGCTCCCATCACTGAAGCTTTCTTT. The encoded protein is CASSVQGAPITEAFF.